This entry concerns a single T cell receptor (beta chain). Its antigen is not identified. The PCR made use of 60 Vbeta and 13 Jbeta primers. The repertoire was sequenced with immunoSEQ multiplex PCR; TCRdb's copy has only in-frame clones and lacks some. The table lists around 190,000 clones, roughly nine tenths of them singletons. This entry is derived from a study of cytomegalovirus exposure and HLA in healthy donors. About the research overall: Among the approximately 410 genotyped donors, around 85% were placed in the Caucasian-associated ancestry cluster.

CDR1 is SNHLY and CDR2 is FYNNEI in the germline V gene. Between the trimmed V and J ends, which lost 3 bases and 5 bases, there was a span of 13 bases. This CDR3 has 14 amino acids. Study findings and constraints: The HLA-A and HLA-B alleles of most subjects were reportedly predicted accurately from TCR beta sequences. No immune exposure information besides CMV serostatus was available.

This receptor was taken from a boy between 2 and 10 years old in good health and CMV-seronegative. The sample was PBMCs. This chain uses TRBV2 with TRBJ2-5; a weak D match, TRBD1 (5 bases). The CDR3 loop reads CASSERGAAETQYF. The CDR3 DNA reads as TGTGCCAGCAGTGAGCGTGGGGCGGCGGAGACCCAGTACTTC.